The present entry profiles one T cell receptor (beta chain) with its context. This CDR3 spans 15 amino acids. Germline V gene lookup returns CDR1 MNHEY and CDR2 SMNVEV (reference sequence). With 6 bases removed from V and 7 bases from J, the gap between germline ends came to 21 bases. These data are taken from a study of blood T cell repertoires in COVID-19. For the study at large: Samples of COVID-19 (acute and convalescent) were obtained from the United States, Italy and Spain. T cells, B-cell-depleted T cells, or PBMCs supplied cDNA or gDNA.

Per the authors' pipeline: Nucleated cell counts were estimated from reference gene primer amplification. Assay used: immunoSEQ multiplex PCR; TCRdb lists only in-frame clones, some missing. The DNA was the basis for D and trimming; V, J and clone size are from that table. This table has around 300,000 clones, 75% to 90% appearing once. Sequences were obtained from peripheral blood. J is TRBJ1-2 and V is TRBV27; tentative D call: TRBD1 (6 bases). The source of this sequence is a woman aged 35 to 49 who had recovered from COVID-19. CDR3 protein: CASRSTNTGSRGYTF. The CDR3 region has the DNA TGTGCCAGCAGGTCAACAAATACAGGGTCGCGTGGCTACACCTTC.